One sample yielded the 16 T cell receptor beta chains listed below, sequenced in a study of metastatic and nonmetastatic thyroid tumors. All patients reached thyroid surgery having received no treatment beforehand. TCRdb re-processed the PCR reads through MiXCR. The data hold about 28,000 clones, with 3.5% to 4% observed a single time. The sequencing sample was made of blood. Receptors were obtained from a male donor with papillary thyroid cancer or a benign thyroid nodule (not recorded which). Some clones in this sample may be carry-over from other donors' samples.

The chain joins TRBV18 to TRBJ1-5; 7 nucleotides line up with TRBD1. The CDR3 is 17 residues long. The germline V gene has CDR1 KGHSH and CDR2 LQKENI. V shed 1 base and J 1 base; nucleotides not matched to a gene: 7. CDR3 sequence: CASSPHPGQPSNQPQHF. In DNA form, the CDR3 reads TGTGCCAGCTCACCACATCCGGGACAGCCAAGCAATCAGCCCCAGCATTTT.

This clone was found a few times. This chain joins TRBV19 and TRBJ2-3, with 7 nucleotides matching TRBD2. Germline-derived CDR1 and CDR2 are LNHDA and SQIVND (reference sequence). J lost 5 bases, V lost 3 bases, and 5 bases had no gene match. The CDR3 is made up of 14 amino acids. Here the CDR3 DNA reads TGTGCCAGTAGTATGAAACCGGGGGGAGATACGCAGTATTTT. It yields the protein CASSMKPGGDTQYF.

This clone occurred a few times. The chain couples TRBV12-3 or TRBV12-4 to TRBJ1-2; 10 nucleotides agree with TRBD1. The length of the CDR3 is 14 residues. Losses at the gene ends were 6 bases for V and 7 bases for J; bases not matched to a gene: 8. The CDR3 reads CASRPIGQGGGYTF. CDR3 bases: TGTGCCAGCAGACCTATCGGACAGGGGGGTGGCTACACCTTC.

The genes are TRBV18 and TRBJ1-1, with a weak D call TRBD1 (6 bases). The CDR3 consists of 15 residues. V was cut by 6 bases and J by 3 bases, with 17 bases left in between. Germline CDR1 KGHSH, CDR2 LQKENI. The CDR3 loop reads CASSFEQGYYTEAFF. CDR3 in DNA: TGTGCCAGCTCGTTTGAACAGGGCTACTACACTGAAGCTTTCTTT.

By frequency in the sample, this clone is medium-sized. The gene calls are TRBV11-3 and TRBJ2-2; D gene unclear. Germline CDR1 SGHNT, CDR2 YENEEA. V was clipped by 2 bases and J by 2 bases, with 3 bases between them. CDR3 length: 13 amino acids. As DNA, the CDR3 is TGTGCCAGCAGCTTACGAAACACCGGGGAGCTGTTTTTT. It is translated as CASSLRNTGELFF. The full variable domain, completed using reference TRBV11-3 and TRBJ2-2, is EAGVVQSPRYKIIEKKQPVAFWCNPISGHNTLYWYLQNLGQGPELLIRYENEEAVDDSQLPKDRFSAERLKGVDSTLKIQPAELGDSAVYLCASSLRNTGELFFGEGSRLTVL.

The genes are TRBV7-2 and TRBJ1-2, with D possibly matching TRBD1 (5 bases). Germline V gene data show CDR1 as SGHTA and CDR2 as FQGNSA. Trimming took 1 base from V and 8 from J, leaving 14 bases between them. There are 14 residues in the CDR3. This CDR3 is CASSLDGSGRGYTF. The CDR3 coding sequence is TGTGCCAGCAGCTTAGACGGCTCAGGGCGGGGCTACACCTTC. The full variable domain, its missing parts supplied by reference TRBV7-2 and TRBJ1-2, is GAGVSQSPSNKVTEKGKDVELRCDPISGHTALYWYRQSLGQGLEFLIYFQGNSAPDKSGLPSDRFSAERTGGSVSTLTIQRTQQEDSAVYLCASSLDGSGRGYTFGSGTRLTVV.

The chain uses TRBV6-5 and TRBJ2-2; 8 bases are shared with TRBD2. The V and J ends lost 0 bases and 7 bases, in that order; junction bases with no gene match: 4. The CDR3 is 15 amino acids. Germline V CDR1 and CDR2: MNHEY, SVGAGI. The CDR3 sequence: CASSYSVAGNGELFF. Here the CDR3 DNA reads TGTGCCAGCAGTTACTCAGTAGCGGGGAACGGGGAGCTGTTTTTT.

The chain combines TRBV20-1 with TRBJ2-1; TRBD1 or TRBD2 may be the D gene (6 bases each). Trimming pared 2 bases from V and 0 bases from J, leaving 20 bases between. Germline CDR1 and CDR2: DFQATT and SNEGSKA (reference sequence). CDR3 size: 18 residues. For the CDR3, the DNA is TGCAGTGCTAGACGCCTCAGAGGGGGGAGGAGCTCCTACAATGAGCAGTTCTTC. Amino acid sequence: CSARRLRGGRSSYNEQFF.

This clone was observed a few times. V usage is TRBV6-2 or TRBV6-3 and J usage is TRBJ2-7; TRBD2 aligns across 12 bases. The CDR3 contains 15 residues. With 5 bases clipped from V and 2 bases from J, the junction kept 4 bases outside the gene matches. CDR1 MNHEY and CDR2 SVGEGT come from the germline V gene. This CDR3 reads CASSIRLAGAYEQYV. CDR3 bases: TGTGCCAGCAGTATCCGACTAGCGGGGGCCTACGAGCAGTACGTC.

This clone was counted at least ten times. This chain joins TRBV7-9 and TRBJ1-5; perhaps TRBD1 as D (5 bases). Germline CDR1 reads SEHNR; CDR2 reads FQNEAQ (reference sequence). V was pared by 3 bases and J by 2 bases, with 14 bases between. This CDR3 has 16 amino acids. CDR3 sequence (DNA): TGTGCCAGCAGCTTGGCGAGGGGAGACGGCAATCAGCCCCAGCATTTT. As protein: CASSLARGDGNQPQHF.

This clone has only a few counts. This chain connects TRBV19 to TRBJ2-1, with a possible D match to TRBD1 (5 bases). Per the germline V gene, CDR1 is LNHDA and CDR2 is SQIVND (reference sequence). The V gene lost 5 bases and the J gene lost 13 bases, with 24 bases spanning the gap. CDR3 length equals 15 residues. The CDR3 spells CASSDSDFSGANQFF. The CDR3 region has the DNA TGTGCCAGTAGTGATTCCGACTTCTCTGGGGCCAATCAGTTCTTC.

This clone was seen repeatedly, ten times or more. CDR3 coding DNA: TGTGCCAGCAGCTTAGCGGGACAGGGGGCAACCTACGAGCAGTACTTC. It codes for CASSLAGQGATYEQYF. The chain recombines TRBV7-9 with TRBJ2-7, with 12 bases that match TRBD1. The germline V gene has CDR1 SEHNR and CDR2 FQNEAQ (reference sequence). The CDR3 totals 16 residues. Germline trimming cut 0 bases from V and 2 bases from J; bases unmatched to any gene: 2.

This clone was recorded many times. The genes are TRBV20-1 and TRBJ1-2; the D is unclear. This CDR3 region has 15 residues. Germline CDR1 reads DFQATT; CDR2 reads SNEGSKA (reference sequence). The germline V and J ends were trimmed by 2 bases and 0 bases, with 13 bases remaining between them. The CDR3 region is CSARQVREPNYGYTF. For the CDR3, the DNA is TGCAGTGCTAGACAGGTCAGAGAACCTAACTATGGCTACACCTTC.

This clone was counted a few times. CDR3 sequence: CASSSPRDTQYF. The DNA for the CDR3 is TGTGCCAGCAGCTCTCCTAGGGATACGCAGTATTTT. The V gene is TRBV6-1, the J gene TRBJ2-3; no reliable D call. The CDR3 length is 12 residues. Trimming stripped 6 bases from V and 6 bases from J, with 10 bases between. CDR1 MNHNS and CDR2 SASEGT come from the germline V gene.

On this clone: The CDR3 ends on some other residue instead of the conserved phenylalanine or tryptophan, so this is likely a read error. The chain recombines TRBV5-1 with TRBJ2-7; D tentatively reads TRBD1 or TRBD2 (6 bases each). Between the trimmed V and J ends, which lost 0 bases and 5 bases, there was a span of 12 bases. CDR1 is SGHRS and CDR2 is YFSETQ in the germline V gene. The CDR3 sequence is 14 residues long. As DNA, the CDR3 is TGCGCCAGCAGCTTGGAATACAGGGAGGACGAGCAGTACTCC. The encoded protein is CASSLEYREDEQYS.

This clone was recorded a few times. This may be a read error: a much more frequent sequence differs by one nucleotide. This chain links TRBV28 with TRBJ2-7; tentatively, D is TRBD1 (5 bases). Trimming removed 7 bases at V and 0 bases at J, with 16 bases between. This CDR3 has 15 amino acids. The germline gives CDR1 MDHEN, CDR2 SYDVKM. Written as DNA, the CDR3 is TGTGCCAGCACCCAGCCGGTACAGGTCTCCTACGAGCAGTACTTC. This translates into CASTQPVQVSYEQYF.